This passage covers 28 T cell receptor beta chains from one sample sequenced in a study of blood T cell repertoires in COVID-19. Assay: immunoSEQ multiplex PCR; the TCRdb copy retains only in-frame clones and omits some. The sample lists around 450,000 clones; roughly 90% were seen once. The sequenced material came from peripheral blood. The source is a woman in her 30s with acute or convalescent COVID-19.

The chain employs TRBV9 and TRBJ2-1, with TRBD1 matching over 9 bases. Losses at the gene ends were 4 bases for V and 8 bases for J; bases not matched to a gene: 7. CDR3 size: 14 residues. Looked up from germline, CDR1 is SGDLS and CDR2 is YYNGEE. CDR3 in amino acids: CASSRGQGPDEQFF. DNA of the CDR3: TGTGCCAGCAGCCGGGGACAGGGACCCGATGAGCAGTTCTTC. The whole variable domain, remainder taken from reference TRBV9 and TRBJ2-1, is DSGVTQTPKHLITATGQRVTLRCSPRSGDLSVYWYQQSLDQGLQFLIQYYNGEERAKGNILERFSAQQFPDLHSELNLSSLELGDSALYFCASSRGQGPDEQFFGPGTRLTVL.

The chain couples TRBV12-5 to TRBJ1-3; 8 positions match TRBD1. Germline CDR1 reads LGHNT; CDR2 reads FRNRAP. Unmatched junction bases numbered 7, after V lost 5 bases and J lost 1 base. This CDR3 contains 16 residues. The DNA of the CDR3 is TGTGCTAGTGGTCCGGGACAGGCTTTTTCTGGAAACACCATATATTTT. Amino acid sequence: CASGPGQAFSGNTIYF.

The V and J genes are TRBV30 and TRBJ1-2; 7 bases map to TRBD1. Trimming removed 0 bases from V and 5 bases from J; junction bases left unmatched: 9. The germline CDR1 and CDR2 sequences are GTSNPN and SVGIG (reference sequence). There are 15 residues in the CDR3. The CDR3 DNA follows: TGTGCCTGGAGTGTAACCCGGGACAGCCTTTATGGCTACACCTTC. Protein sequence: CAWSVTRDSLYGYTF.

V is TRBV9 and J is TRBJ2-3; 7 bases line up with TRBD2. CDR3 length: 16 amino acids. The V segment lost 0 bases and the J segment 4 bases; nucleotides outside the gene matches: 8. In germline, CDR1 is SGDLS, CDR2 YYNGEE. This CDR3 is CASSVEASGFPDTQYF. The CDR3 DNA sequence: TGTGCCAGCAGCGTAGAGGCTAGCGGTTTCCCAGATACGCAGTATTTT. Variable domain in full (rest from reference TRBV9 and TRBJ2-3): DSGVTQTPKHLITATGQRVTLRCSPRSGDLSVYWYQQSLDQGLQFLIQYYNGEERAKGNILERFSAQQFPDLHSELNLSSLELGDSALYFCASSVEASGFPDTQYFGPGTRLTVL.

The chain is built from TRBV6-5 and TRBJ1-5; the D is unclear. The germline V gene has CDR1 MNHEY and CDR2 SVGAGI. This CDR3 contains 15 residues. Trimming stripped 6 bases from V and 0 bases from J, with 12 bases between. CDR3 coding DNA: TGTGCCAGCAGCCCCCGGGGTTATAGCAATCAGCCCCAGCATTTT. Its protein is CASSPRGYSNQPQHF.

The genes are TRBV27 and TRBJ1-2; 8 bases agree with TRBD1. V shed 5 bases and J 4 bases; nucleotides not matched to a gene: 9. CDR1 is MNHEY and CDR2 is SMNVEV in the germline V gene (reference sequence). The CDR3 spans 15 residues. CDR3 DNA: TGTGCCAGCAGTCCCCCTAATGACAGGGGCTATGGCTACACCTTC. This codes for CASSPPNDRGYGYTF.

The CDR3 loop is CSVEGPGTHTEAFF. CDR3 bases: TGCAGCGTTGAAGGTCCCGGGACTCACACTGAAGCTTTCTTT. The chain has TRBV29-1 and TRBJ1-1; D perhaps matches TRBD1 (5 bases). CDR1 is SQVTM, CDR2 ANQGSEA, per germline. V was shortened by 1 base and J by 3 bases, with 12 bases between the two germline ends. The CDR3 sequence is 14 residues long. The full variable domain, in which reference TRBV29-1 and TRBJ1-1 provide the parts outside the CDR3, is SAVISQKPSRDICQRGTSLTIQCQVDSQVTMMFWYRQQPGQSLTLIATANQGSEATYESGFVIDKFPISRPNLTFSTLTVSNMSPEDSSIYLCSVEGPGTHTEAFFGQGTRLTVV.

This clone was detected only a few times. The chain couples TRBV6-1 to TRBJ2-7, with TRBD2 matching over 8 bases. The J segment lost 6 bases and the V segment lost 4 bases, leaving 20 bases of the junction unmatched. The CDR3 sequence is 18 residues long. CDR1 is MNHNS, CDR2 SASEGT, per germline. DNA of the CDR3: TGTGCCAGCAGTGGAGGGTGGGGGACTAGTAACGTGGTCTCCGAGCAGTACTTC. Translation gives CASSGGWGTSNVVSEQYF.

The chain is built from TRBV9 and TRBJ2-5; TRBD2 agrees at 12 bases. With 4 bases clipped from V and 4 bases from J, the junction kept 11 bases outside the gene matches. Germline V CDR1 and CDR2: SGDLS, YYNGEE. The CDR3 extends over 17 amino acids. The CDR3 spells CASSSPSGGAVGETQYF. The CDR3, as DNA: TGTGCCAGCAGCAGCCCTAGCGGGGGGGCCGTAGGAGAGACCCAGTACTTC.

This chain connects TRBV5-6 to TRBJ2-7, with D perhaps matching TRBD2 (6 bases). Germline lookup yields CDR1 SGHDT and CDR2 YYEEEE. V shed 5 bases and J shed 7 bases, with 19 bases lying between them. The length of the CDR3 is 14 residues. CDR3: CASRGGLVAGEQYF. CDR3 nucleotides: TGTGCCAGCAGGGGGGGACTCGTGGCCGGGGAGCAGTACTTC.

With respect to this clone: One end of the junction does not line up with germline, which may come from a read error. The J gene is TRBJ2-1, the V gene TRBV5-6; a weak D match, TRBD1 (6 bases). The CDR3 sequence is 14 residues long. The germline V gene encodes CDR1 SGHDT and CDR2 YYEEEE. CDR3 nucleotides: TGTGCCAGCACCTTGGGGGTCCCGAGGGGGGAGCAGTTCTTC. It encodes CASTLGVPRGEQFF.

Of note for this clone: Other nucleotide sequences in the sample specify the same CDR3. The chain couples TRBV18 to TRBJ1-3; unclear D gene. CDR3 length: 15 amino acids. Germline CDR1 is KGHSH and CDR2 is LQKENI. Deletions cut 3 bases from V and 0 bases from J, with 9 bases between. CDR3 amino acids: CASSPPGGSGNTIYF. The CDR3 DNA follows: TGTGCCAGCTCACCCCCTGGAGGCTCTGGAAACACCATATATTTT.

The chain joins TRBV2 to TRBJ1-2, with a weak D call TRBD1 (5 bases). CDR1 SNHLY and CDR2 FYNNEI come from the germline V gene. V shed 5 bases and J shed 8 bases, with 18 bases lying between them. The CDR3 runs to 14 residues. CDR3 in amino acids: CASSKGNKAGGYTF. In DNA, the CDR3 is TGTGCCAGCAGTAAGGGGAACAAGGCTGGGGGCTACACCTTC.

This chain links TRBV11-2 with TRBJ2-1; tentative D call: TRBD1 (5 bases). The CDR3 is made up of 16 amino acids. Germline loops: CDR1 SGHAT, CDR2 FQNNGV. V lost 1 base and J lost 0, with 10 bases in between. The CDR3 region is CASSLVRQSSYNEQFF. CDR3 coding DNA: TGTGCCAGCAGCTTAGTTCGACAGAGCTCCTACAATGAGCAGTTCTTC.

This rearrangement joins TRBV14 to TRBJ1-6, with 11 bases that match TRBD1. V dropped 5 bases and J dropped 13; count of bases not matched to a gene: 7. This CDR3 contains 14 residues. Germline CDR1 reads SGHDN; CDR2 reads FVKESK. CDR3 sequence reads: CASSGQGASLPLHF. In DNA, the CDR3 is TGTGCCAGCAGCGGACAGGGGGCGTCCCTCCCCCTCCACTTT.

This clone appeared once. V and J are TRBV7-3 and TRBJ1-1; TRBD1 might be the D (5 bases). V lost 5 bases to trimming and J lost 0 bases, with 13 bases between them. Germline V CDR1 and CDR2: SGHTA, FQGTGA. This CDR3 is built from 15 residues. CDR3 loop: CASSLTRVMNTEAFF. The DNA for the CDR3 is TGTGCCAGCAGCCTTACCAGGGTCATGAACACTGAAGCTTTCTTT.

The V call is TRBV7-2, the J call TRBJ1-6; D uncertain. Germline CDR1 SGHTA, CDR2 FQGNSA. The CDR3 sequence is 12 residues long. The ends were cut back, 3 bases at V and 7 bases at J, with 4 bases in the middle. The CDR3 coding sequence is TGTGCCAGCAGCTTTGCGAATTCACCCCTCCACTTT. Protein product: CASSFANSPLHF.

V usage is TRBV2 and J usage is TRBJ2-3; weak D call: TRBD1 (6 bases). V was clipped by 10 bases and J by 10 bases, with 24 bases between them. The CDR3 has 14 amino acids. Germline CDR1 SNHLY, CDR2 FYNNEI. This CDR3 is CAMKEQGLQAAQYF. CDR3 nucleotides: TGTGCCATGAAAGAGCAGGGGCTACAGGCGGCGCAGTATTTT.

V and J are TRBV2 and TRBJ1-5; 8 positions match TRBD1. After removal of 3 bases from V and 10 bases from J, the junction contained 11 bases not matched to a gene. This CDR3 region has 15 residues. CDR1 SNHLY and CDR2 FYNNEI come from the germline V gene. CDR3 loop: CASSDDTGGTFPQHF. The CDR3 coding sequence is TGTGCCAGCAGTGATGACACAGGGGGTACATTCCCCCAGCATTTT.

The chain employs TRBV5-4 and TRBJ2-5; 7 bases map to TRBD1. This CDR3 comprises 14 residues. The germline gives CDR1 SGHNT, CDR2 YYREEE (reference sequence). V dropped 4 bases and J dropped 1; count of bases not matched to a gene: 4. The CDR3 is CASSPGTAQETQYF. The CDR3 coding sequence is TGTGCCAGCAGCCCCGGGACAGCCCAAGAGACCCAGTACTTC. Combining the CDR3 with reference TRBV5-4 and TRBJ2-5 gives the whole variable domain ETGVTQSPTHLIKTRGQQVTLRCSSQSGHNTVSWYQQALGQGPQFIFQYYREEENGRGNFPPRFSGLQFPNYSSELNVNALELDDSALYLCASSPGTAQETQYFGPGTRLLVL.

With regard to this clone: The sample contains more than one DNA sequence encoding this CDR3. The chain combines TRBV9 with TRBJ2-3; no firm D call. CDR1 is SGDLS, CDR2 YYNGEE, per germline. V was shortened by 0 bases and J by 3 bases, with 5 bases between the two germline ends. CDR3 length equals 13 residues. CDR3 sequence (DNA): TGTGCCAGCAGCGTAGGAGGAACAGATACGCAGTATTTT. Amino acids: CASSVGGTDTQYF.

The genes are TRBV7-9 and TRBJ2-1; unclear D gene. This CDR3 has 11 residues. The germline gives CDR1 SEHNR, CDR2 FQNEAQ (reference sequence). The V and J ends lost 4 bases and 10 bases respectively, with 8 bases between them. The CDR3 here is CASSSNPEQFF. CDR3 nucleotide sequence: TGTGCCAGCAGCTCTAACCCGGAGCAGTTCTTC. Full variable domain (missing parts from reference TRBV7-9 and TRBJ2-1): DTGVSQNPRHKITKRGQNVTFRCDPISEHNRLYWYRQTLGQGPEFLTYFQNEAQLEKSRLLSDRFSAERPKGSFSTLEIQRTEQGDSAMYLCASSSNPEQFFGPGTRLTVL.

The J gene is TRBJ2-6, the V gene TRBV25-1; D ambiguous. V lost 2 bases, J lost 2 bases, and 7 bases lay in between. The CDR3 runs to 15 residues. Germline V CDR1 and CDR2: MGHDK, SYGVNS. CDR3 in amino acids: CASSESLPGANVLTF. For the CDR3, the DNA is TGTGCCAGCAGTGAAAGCCTACCTGGGGCCAACGTCCTGACTTTC. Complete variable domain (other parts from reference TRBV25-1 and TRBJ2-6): EADIYQTPRYLVIGTGKKITLECSQTMGHDKMYWYQQDPGMELHLIHYSYGVNSTEKGDLSSESTVSRIRTEHFPLTLESARPSHTSQYLCASSESLPGANVLTFGAGSRLTVL.

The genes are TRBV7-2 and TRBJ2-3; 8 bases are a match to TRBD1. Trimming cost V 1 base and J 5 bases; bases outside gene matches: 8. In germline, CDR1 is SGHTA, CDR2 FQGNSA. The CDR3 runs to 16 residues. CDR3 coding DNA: TGTGCCAGCAGCTTAGGGAGGACAGGGTTTGGAGATACGCAGTATTTT. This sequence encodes CASSLGRTGFGDTQYF.

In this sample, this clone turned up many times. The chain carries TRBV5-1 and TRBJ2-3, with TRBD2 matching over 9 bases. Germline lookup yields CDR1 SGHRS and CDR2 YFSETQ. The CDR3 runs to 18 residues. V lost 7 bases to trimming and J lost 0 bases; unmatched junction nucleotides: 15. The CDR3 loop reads CASGEGRAGGRSTDTQYF. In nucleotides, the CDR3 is TGCGCCAGCGGCGAGGGCCGAGCGGGGGGCAGAAGCACAGATACGCAGTATTTT.

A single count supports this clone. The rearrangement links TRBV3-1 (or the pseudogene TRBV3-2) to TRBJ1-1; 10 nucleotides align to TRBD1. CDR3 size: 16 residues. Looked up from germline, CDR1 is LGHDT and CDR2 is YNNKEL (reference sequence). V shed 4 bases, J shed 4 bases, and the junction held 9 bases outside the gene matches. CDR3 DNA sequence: TGTGCCAGCAGCCGTCAGACAGGGGGCCGGGCCACTGAAGCTTTCTTT. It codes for CASSRQTGGRATEAFF.

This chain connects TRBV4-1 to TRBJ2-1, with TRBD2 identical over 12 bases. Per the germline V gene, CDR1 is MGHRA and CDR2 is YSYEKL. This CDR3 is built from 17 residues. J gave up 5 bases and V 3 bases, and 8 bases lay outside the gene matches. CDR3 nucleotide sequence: TGCGCCAGCAGCCAGGCAGCGACTAGCGGGGGACACAATGAGCAGTTCTTC. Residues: CASSQAATSGGHNEQFF.

This CDR3 reads CASSTRGNLYGYTF. DNA for the CDR3: TGTGCCAGTAGTACCCGAGGGAATCTCTATGGCTACACCTTC. The V gene is TRBV19, the J gene TRBJ1-2; D ambiguous. Germline loops: CDR1 LNHDA, CDR2 SQIVND (reference sequence). The germline V and J ends were trimmed by 4 bases and 4 bases, with 13 bases remaining between them. This CDR3 contains 14 residues. Full variable domain (remainder filled in from reference TRBV19 and TRBJ1-2): DGGITQSPKYLFRKEGQNVTLSCEQNLNHDAMYWYRQDPGQGLRLIYYSQIVNDFQKGDIAEGYSVSREKKESFPLTVTSAQKNPTAFYLCASSTRGNLYGYTFGSGTRLTVV.